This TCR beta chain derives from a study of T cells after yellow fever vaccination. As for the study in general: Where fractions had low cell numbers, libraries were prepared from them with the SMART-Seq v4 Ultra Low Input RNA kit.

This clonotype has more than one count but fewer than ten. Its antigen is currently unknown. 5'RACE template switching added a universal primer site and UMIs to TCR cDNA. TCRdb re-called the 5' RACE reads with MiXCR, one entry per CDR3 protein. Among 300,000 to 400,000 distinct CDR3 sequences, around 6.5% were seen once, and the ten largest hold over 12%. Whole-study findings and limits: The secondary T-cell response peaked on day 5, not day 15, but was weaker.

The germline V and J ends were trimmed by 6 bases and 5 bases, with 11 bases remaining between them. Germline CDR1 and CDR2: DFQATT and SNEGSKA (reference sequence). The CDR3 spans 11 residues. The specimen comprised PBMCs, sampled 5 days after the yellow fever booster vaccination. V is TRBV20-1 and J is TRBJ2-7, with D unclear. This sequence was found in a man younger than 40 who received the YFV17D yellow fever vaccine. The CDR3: CSANMMHEQYF. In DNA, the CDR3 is TGCAGTGCAAACATGATGCACGAGCAGTACTTC.